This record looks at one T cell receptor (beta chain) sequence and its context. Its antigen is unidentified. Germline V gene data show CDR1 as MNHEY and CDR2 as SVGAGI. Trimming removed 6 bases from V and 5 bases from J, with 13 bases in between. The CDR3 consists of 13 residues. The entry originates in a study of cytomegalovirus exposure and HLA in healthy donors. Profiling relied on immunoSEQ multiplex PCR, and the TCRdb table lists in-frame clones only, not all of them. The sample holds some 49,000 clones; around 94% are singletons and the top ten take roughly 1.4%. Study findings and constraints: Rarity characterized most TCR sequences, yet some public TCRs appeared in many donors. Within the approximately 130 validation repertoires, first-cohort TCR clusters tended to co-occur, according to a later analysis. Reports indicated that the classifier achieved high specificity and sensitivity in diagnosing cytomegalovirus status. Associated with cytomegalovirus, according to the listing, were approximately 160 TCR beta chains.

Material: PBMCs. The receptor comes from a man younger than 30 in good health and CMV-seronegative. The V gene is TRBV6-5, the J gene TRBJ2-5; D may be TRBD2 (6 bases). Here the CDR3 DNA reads TGTGCCAGCAGCTTAGGAGGGTTGGAGACCCAGTACTTC. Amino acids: CASSLGGLETQYF.